The 31 T cell receptor beta chains given below trace back to one sample, sequenced in a study of shared clonotypes between healthy human individuals. The protocol was immunoSEQ multiplex PCR, while the TCRdb copy is restricted to in-frame clones and leaves out a portion. The sample yields approximately 740,000 clones, around 72% seen once. What was sequenced was memory CD4+ T cells sorted from blood. Specified subset: CD45RA-negative fraction. The receptors stem from a woman in her twenties or thirties in good health.

The chain combines TRBV29-1 with TRBJ2-1, with 12 bases aligning to TRBD2. Losses at the gene ends were 3 bases for V and 4 bases for J; bases not matched to a gene: 7. The CDR3 has 16 residues. The germline V gene has CDR1 SQVTM and CDR2 ANQGSEA. CDR3 amino acids: CSVERTSGMGYNEQFF. In nucleotides, the CDR3 is TGCAGCGTTGAGCGGACTAGCGGGATGGGGTACAATGAGCAGTTCTTC.

The rearrangement uses TRBV9 and TRBJ2-1; unclear D gene. Germline loops: CDR1 SGDLS, CDR2 YYNGEE. The CDR3 runs to 16 residues. Trimming stripped 1 base from V and 0 bases from J, with 11 bases between. CDR3 DNA: TGTGCCAGCAGCGTATATGACTTAAGCTCCTACAATGAGCAGTTCTTC. Its translation: CASSVYDLSSYNEQFF.

In its sample, this clone was seen a few times. The V gene is TRBV5-8, the J gene TRBJ1-5, with D possibly being TRBD1 (5 bases). The germline V and J ends were trimmed by 2 bases and 2 bases, with 11 bases remaining between them. There are 15 residues in the CDR3. CDR1 is SGHTS, CDR2 YDEGEE, per germline. The CDR3 DNA sequence: TGTGCCAGCAGCTTTCAGGGAGTAGGCAATCAGCCCCAGCATTTT. Protein sequence: CASSFQGVGNQPQHF.

The genes are TRBV23-1 and TRBJ2-7, with D possibly being TRBD1 (6 bases). TRBV23-1 is noted as an ORF with a role that remains uncertain. The V and J ends lost 2 bases and 2 bases respectively, with 13 bases between them. CDR3 size: 15 residues. This chain's CDR3 is CASSQPGHSTYEQYF. For the CDR3, the DNA is TGCGCCAGCAGTCAACCGGGACATTCAACCTACGAGCAGTACTTC.

V and J are TRBV29-1 and TRBJ2-7, with 7 bases that match TRBD1. The CDR3 totals 12 residues. Germline-derived CDR1 and CDR2 are SQVTM and ANQGSEA. The V and J ends lost 6 bases and 9 bases, in that order; junction bases with no gene match: 11. In DNA form, the CDR3 reads TGCAGCGTGGTTAGTGACAGGGCTTGGCAGTACTTC. It yields the protein CSVVSDRAWQYF.

The V call is TRBV11-2, the J call TRBJ1-5; D ambiguous. The CDR3 extends over 13 amino acids. CDR1 SGHAT and CDR2 FQNNGV come from the germline V gene. V was cut by 1 base and J by 10 bases, with 11 bases left in between. The CDR3 spells CASSLGEGRPQHF. The CDR3 bases are TGTGCCAGCAGCTTAGGGGAGGGTCGCCCCCAGCATTTT.

In DNA, the CDR3 is TGTGCCAGCAGCCCAAGGCAGGACAATTCCTACGAGCAGTACTTC. This translates into CASSPRQDNSYEQYF. The chain is built from TRBV6-5 and TRBJ2-7; D may be TRBD1 (5 bases). CDR1 is MNHEY, CDR2 SVGAGI, per germline. The CDR3 loop spans 15 amino acids. V was cut by 6 bases and J by 1 base, with 16 bases left in between.

This clone showed up just a few times. V gene TRBV19 combines with J gene TRBJ2-6; D call uncertain. The V and J ends lost 4 bases and 0 bases respectively, with 7 bases between them. This CDR3 comprises 15 residues. CDR1 is LNHDA and CDR2 is SQIVND in the germline V gene (reference sequence). The CDR3 protein is CASSTQSSGANVLTF. CDR3 DNA sequence: TGTGCCAGTAGTACCCAGAGCTCTGGGGCCAACGTCCTGACTTTC.

This clone was detected only once. The CDR3 bases are TGTGCCAGCAGCCCACCCCCCGTCACGGATACGCAGTATTTT. Translation gives CASSPPPVTDTQYF. V is TRBV7-9 and J is TRBJ2-3; D gene ambiguous. The CDR3 loop spans 14 amino acids. Germline V gene lookup returns CDR1 SEHNR and CDR2 FQNEAQ (reference sequence). With 5 bases removed from V and 6 bases from J, the gap between germline ends came to 15 bases. Drawing the rest from reference TRBV7-9 and TRBJ2-3, the complete variable domain is DTGVSQNPRHKITKRGQNVTFRCDPISEHNRLYWYRQTLGQGPEFLTYFQNEAQLEKSRLLSDRFSAERPKGSFSTLEIQRTEQGDSAMYLCASSPPPVTDTQYFGPGTRLTVL.

The J gene is TRBJ2-1, the V gene TRBV25-1; D might be TRBD1 (6 bases). Trimming shortened V by 1 base and J by 2 bases, and 12 bases separated the two germline ends. The length of the CDR3 is 16 residues. Germline assignment: CDR1 MGHDK and CDR2 SYGVNS. This CDR3 is CASSEFGGGTYNEQFF. CDR3 in DNA: TGTGCCAGCAGTGAATTCGGTGGGGGCACCTACAATGAGCAGTTCTTC.

Points on this clone: This clone may be a read error of a much larger clone one base away. The J gene is TRBJ2-5, the V gene TRBV9, with D uncertain. CDR1 is SGDLS and CDR2 is YYNGEE in the germline V gene. Trimming removed 4 bases from V and 1 base from J, with 8 bases in between. This CDR3 spans 13 amino acids. CDR3 amino acids: CASSSGPQETQYF. CDR3 nucleotides: TGTGCCAGCAGCTCCGGACCCCAAGAGACCCAGTACTTC.

J is TRBJ2-5 and V is TRBV6-1; D remains unclear. The CDR3 extends over 12 amino acids. V was cut by 4 bases and J by 1 base, with 4 bases left in between. Germline values: CDR1 MNHNS, CDR2 SASEGT. CDR3 region: CASSGFQETQYF. As DNA, the CDR3 is TGTGCCAGCAGTGGGTTCCAAGAGACCCAGTACTTC.

CDR3 DNA sequence: TGTGCCAGCAGCCCATCATACAATGAGCAGTTCTTC. This translates into CASSPSYNEQFF. V is TRBV11-2 and J is TRBJ2-1, with D unclear. CDR1 is SGHAT and CDR2 is FQNNGV in the germline V gene. With 5 bases removed from V and 4 bases from J, the gap between germline ends came to 6 bases. The CDR3 is made up of 12 amino acids.

The chain joins TRBV28 to TRBJ1-2; D might be TRBD1 (5 bases). The germline CDR1 and CDR2 sequences are MDHEN and SYDVKM. V lost 10 bases and J lost 4, with 13 bases in between. The length of the CDR3 is 12 residues. Here the CDR3 DNA reads TGTGCCACCGGGGGGGGTGTCTATGGCTACACCTTC. Translation gives CATGGGVYGYTF.

V usage is TRBV6-5 and J usage is TRBJ1-4; unclear D gene. The CDR3 extends over 14 amino acids. Germline V gene data show CDR1 as MNHEY and CDR2 as SVGAGI. The V gene lost 6 bases and the J gene lost 2 bases, with 10 bases spanning the gap. This CDR3 is CASRSPATNEKLFF. CDR3 DNA sequence: TGTGCCAGCAGGTCCCCGGCCACTAATGAAAAACTGTTTTTT.

This clone was seen a handful of times. The J gene is TRBJ2-3, the V gene TRBV6-5; D is unclear. There are 12 residues in the CDR3. V gave up 9 bases and J gave up 0 bases, with 7 bases separating them. In germline, CDR1 is MNHEY, CDR2 SVGAGI. The CDR3 loop reads CASTGSTDTQYF. CDR3 DNA: TGTGCCAGTACGGGCAGCACAGATACGCAGTATTTT.

The chain recombines TRBV6-5 with TRBJ1-1, with 8 positions matching TRBD1. CDR3 length: 13 amino acids. Germline lookup yields CDR1 MNHEY and CDR2 SVGAGI. With V trimmed by 1 base and J by 6 bases, 1 base remained unmatched. CDR3: CASSYLTGAEAFF. CDR3 coding DNA: TGTGCCAGCAGTTACTTGACAGGGGCTGAAGCTTTCTTT.

The chain links TRBV6-1 to TRBJ2-7; 8 bases align to TRBD2. Trimming at V came to 9 bases and at J to 1 base, leaving 5 bases not matched to a gene. CDR3 size: 13 residues. Germline-derived CDR1 and CDR2 are MNHNS and SASEGT. The CDR3 reads CASGSGGSYEQYF. The CDR3 DNA reads as TGTGCCAGTGGGTCGGGAGGGTCCTACGAGCAGTACTTC.

The chain is built from TRBV6-5 and TRBJ1-2; no reliable D call. In germline, CDR1 is MNHEY, CDR2 SVGAGI. Trimming took 0 bases from V and 4 from J, leaving 12 bases between them. This CDR3 is built from 15 residues. CDR3 bases: TGTGCCAGCAGTTACTCACCAGGACCCCTCTATGGCTACACCTTC. Translated: CASSYSPGPLYGYTF.

The V gene is TRBV19, the J gene TRBJ2-1; 12 nucleotides agree with TRBD2. V trimming: 7 bases; J trimming: 9 bases; junction bases outside the gene matches: 7. Germline assignment: CDR1 LNHDA and CDR2 SQIVND (reference sequence). The CDR3 spans 14 residues. CDR3 sequence (DNA): TGTGCCAGTATGACTAGCGGGAGTGAAAGTGAGCAGTTCTTC. This sequence encodes CASMTSGSESEQFF.

This clone has only one observation. V and J are TRBV27 and TRBJ1-5; no definite D call. The CDR3 covers 17 residues. Germline V lookup: CDR1 MNHEY, CDR2 SMNVEV (reference sequence). Between the trimmed V and J ends, which lost 9 bases and 2 bases, there was a span of 23 bases. DNA for the CDR3: TGTGCCAGTCCCAGGCAGGAGGGCCAGCGGCGCAATCAGCCCCAGCATTTT. Translation gives CASPRQEGQRRNQPQHF.

J is TRBJ2-6 and V is TRBV5-4; D is ambiguous. Germline CDR1 and CDR2: SGHNT and YYREEE (reference sequence). The CDR3 contains 15 residues. Trimming removed 1 base from V and 1 base from J, with 6 bases in between. The CDR3 loop reads CASSLLGSGANVLTF. The DNA of the CDR3 is TGTGCCAGCAGCTTGCTGGGTTCTGGGGCCAACGTCCTGACTTTC.

This sequence joins TRBV29-1 and TRBJ2-5; the D is unclear. The germline gives CDR1 SQVTM, CDR2 ANQGSEA. CDR3 length equals 12 residues. V was shortened by 7 bases and J by 5 bases, with 14 bases between the two germline ends. The CDR3 DNA reads as TGCAGCGCCGAATTTAGTGGGGAGACCCAGTACTTC. Translation: CSAEFSGETQYF.

V is TRBV6-5 and J is TRBJ1-2; maybe TRBD1 (5 bases). V was clipped by 2 bases and J by 9 bases, with 13 bases between them. The germline CDR1 and CDR2 sequences are MNHEY and SVGAGI. The CDR3 has 13 residues. The DNA of the CDR3 is TGTGCCAGCAGTTACGACAGCCTAGACCGCTACACCTTC. Residues: CASSYDSLDRYTF.

The sample holds many counts of this clone. V gene TRBV14 combines with J gene TRBJ2-1; 15 bases agree with TRBD2. The CDR3 has 16 amino acids. Germline CDR1 is SGHDN and CDR2 is FVKESK. J lost 11 bases, V lost 4 bases, and 9 bases had no gene match. Here the CDR3 DNA reads TGTGCCAGCAGCCGAGGACTAGCGGGGGGGGAGAATAAGCAGTTCTTC. It is translated as CASSRGLAGGENKQFF.

The J gene is TRBJ1-1, the V gene TRBV11-3, with D unresolved. CDR3 length equals 13 residues. Per germline, CDR1 SGHNT and CDR2 YENEEA. Trimming removed 4 bases from V and 0 bases from J, with 6 bases in between. CDR3 sequence reads: CASSYTLNTEAFF. CDR3 DNA sequence: TGTGCCAGCAGCTACACACTGAACACTGAAGCTTTCTTT.

The CDR3 DNA reads TGCGCCAGCAGCCCCGCGGACAGGGCAGGGAGCTACACCTTC. Its translation is CASSPADRAGSYTF. This chain connects TRBV5-1 to TRBJ1-2; 8 positions match TRBD1. Per germline, CDR1 SGHRS and CDR2 YFSETQ. The CDR3 covers 14 residues. Trimming took 4 bases from V and 9 from J; bases not matched to a gene: 11. Filled out from reference TRBV5-1 and TRBJ1-2, the complete variable domain reads KAGVTQTPRYLIKTRGQQVTLSCSPISGHRSVSWYQQTPGQGLQFLFEYFSETQRNKGNFPGRFSGRQFSNSRSEMNVSTLELGDSALYLCASSPADRAGSYTFGSGTRLTVV.

The V and J genes are TRBV19 and TRBJ1-5; a weak D match, TRBD1 (6 bases). V lost 3 bases and J 3 bases, leaving 12 bases between the germline ends. CDR3 length: 15 residues. Germline values: CDR1 LNHDA, CDR2 SQIVND (reference sequence). Written as DNA, the CDR3 is TGTGCCAGTAGTATTGTAGGGGGGGTCAATCAGCCCCAGCATTTT. Its translation: CASSIVGGVNQPQHF.

The V and J genes are TRBV27 and TRBJ1-1, with D unresolved. Trimming removed 6 bases from V and 4 bases from J, with 15 bases in between. CDR3 size: 14 residues. Germline V lookup: CDR1 MNHEY, CDR2 SMNVEV (reference sequence). CDR3 sequence reads: CASSRLGRTTEAFF. In nucleotides, the CDR3 is TGTGCCAGCAGCCGCCTCGGGCGCACCACTGAAGCTTTCTTT.

The J gene is TRBJ2-5, the V gene TRBV19; no firm D call. Germline V CDR1 and CDR2: LNHDA, SQIVND (reference sequence). V lost 7 bases, J lost 5 bases, and 23 bases lay in between. The CDR3 contains 16 residues. DNA of the CDR3: TGTGCCAGTACCTCGAACGGGCGGCAGAACAGCGAGACCCAGTACTTC. This gives the protein CASTSNGRQNSETQYF.

The rearrangement joins TRBV27 to TRBJ1-1; unclear D gene. CDR3 length: 11 residues. Germline V gene lookup returns CDR1 MNHEY and CDR2 SMNVEV (reference sequence). V lost 9 bases and J lost 8, with 13 bases in between. This chain's CDR3 is CASQRTGEAFF. CDR3 nucleotides: TGTGCCAGTCAAAGGACGGGCGAAGCTTTCTTT.